This T cell receptor beta chain was documented in a study of cytomegalovirus exposure and HLA in healthy donors. Study observations and caveats: Listed as cytomegalovirus-associated were approximately 160 TCR beta chains.

At the time of sampling, donors were nominally healthy, though unrecorded immune exposures were likely. Concerning this clone itself: Its antigen is undetermined.

Amplification used 60 Vbeta primers and 13 Jbeta primers. Per the original methods: About 12 million of some 80 million unique TCR beta chains were shared, per a later count. TCRdb keeps only in-frame clones here, not all; method: immunoSEQ multiplex PCR. The V and J calls and clone size are taken from that table; D and trimming were inferred from the DNA. Of 70,000 to 100,000 clones listed, 80% are singletons. The TCR comes from a woman in her fifties or sixties in good health and CMV-seropositive. Sequencing used PBMCs.

In DNA, the CDR3 is TGTGCCAGCAGCTTCTATAGGGGGGGCTCCTACGAGCAGTACTTC. This translates into CASSFYRGGSYEQYF. The rearrangement links TRBV7-2 to TRBJ2-7; D is possibly TRBD2 (7 bases). The CDR3 extends over 15 amino acids. Per germline, CDR1 SGHTA and CDR2 FQGNSA. Trimming pared 3 bases from V and 0 bases from J, leaving 12 bases between.